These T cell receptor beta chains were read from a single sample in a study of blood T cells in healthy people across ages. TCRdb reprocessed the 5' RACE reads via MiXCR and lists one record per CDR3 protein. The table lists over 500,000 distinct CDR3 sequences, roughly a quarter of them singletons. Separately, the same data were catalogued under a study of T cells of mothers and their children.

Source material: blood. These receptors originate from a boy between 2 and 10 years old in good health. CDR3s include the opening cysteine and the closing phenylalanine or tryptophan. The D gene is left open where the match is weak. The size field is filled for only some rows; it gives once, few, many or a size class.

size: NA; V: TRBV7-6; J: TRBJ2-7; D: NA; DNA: TGTGCCAGCAGCTTAGCAGGGGGACTCTTCTACGAGCAGTACTTC; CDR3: CASSLAGGLFYEQYF
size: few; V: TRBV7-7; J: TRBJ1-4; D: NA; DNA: TGTGCCAGCAGCTTGACAACTCAGGGGGAAAAACTGTTTTTT; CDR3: CASSLTTQGEKLFF
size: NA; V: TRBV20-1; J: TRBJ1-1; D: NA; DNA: TGCAGTGCTCGTACCGGGAGGGCCTCGAACACTGAAGCTTTCTTT; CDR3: CSARTGRASNTEAFF
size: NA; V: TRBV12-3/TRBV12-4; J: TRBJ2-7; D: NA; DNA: TGTGCCAGCAGTTCCGGACGGAACTACGAGCAGTACTTC; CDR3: CASSSGRNYEQYF
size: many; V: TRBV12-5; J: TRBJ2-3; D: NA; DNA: TGTGCTAGTGGTTATAGCGGACATTCCACAGATACGCAGTATTTT; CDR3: CASGYSGHSTDTQYF
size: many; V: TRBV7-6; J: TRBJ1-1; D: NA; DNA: TGCGCCAGCAGCTTGGAACAGGACACTGAAGCTTTCTTT; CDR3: CASSLEQDTEAFF
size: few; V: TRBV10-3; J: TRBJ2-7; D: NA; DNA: TGTGCCTCTACGAGTGGGGACGAGCAGTACTTC; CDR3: CASTSGDEQYF
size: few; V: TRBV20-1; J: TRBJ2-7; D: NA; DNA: TGCAGTGCCAGCCGAACAGACGACAGTCCCTACGAGCAGTACTTC; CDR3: CSASRTDDSPYEQYF
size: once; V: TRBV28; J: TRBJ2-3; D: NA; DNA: TGTGCCAGCAGCAAGGGGGGGGTTACCACAGATACGCAGTATTTT; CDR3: CASSKGGVTTDTQYF
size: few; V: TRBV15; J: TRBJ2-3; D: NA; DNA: TGTGCCACCAGCAGAGTTTCAGATACGCAGTATTTT; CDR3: CATSRVSDTQYF
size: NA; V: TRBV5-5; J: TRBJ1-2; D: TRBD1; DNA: TGTGCCAGCAGTGGACAGGGCAAACACTATGGCTACACCTTC; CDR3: CASSGQGKHYGYTF
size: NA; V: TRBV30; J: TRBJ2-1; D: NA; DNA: TGTGCCTGGCACTTCTATTCAGAGCAGTTCTTC; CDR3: CAWHFYSEQFF
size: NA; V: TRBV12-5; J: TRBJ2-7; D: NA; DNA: TGTGCTAGTGGTCTCATAAGCCGCGAGCAGTACTTC; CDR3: CASGLISREQYF
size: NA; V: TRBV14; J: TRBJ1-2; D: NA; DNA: TGTGCCAGCAGCCAATTGCCAGGGTCTGGCTACACCTTC; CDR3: CASSQLPGSGYTF
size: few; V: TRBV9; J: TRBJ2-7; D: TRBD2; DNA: TGTGCCAGCAGCGTAGGAGCACGGACTAGCGGGACCCTGCAGTACTTC; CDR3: CASSVGARTSGTLQYF
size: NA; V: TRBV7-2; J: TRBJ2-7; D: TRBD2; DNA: TGTGCCAGCAGCTTAATAGCGGGAGGTCTATACGAGCAGTACTTC; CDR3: CASSLIAGGLYEQYF
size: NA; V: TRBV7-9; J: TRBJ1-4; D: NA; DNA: TGTGCCAGCAGCGACCCGCAAGCAGCGCTCCCTAATGAAAAACTGTTTTTT; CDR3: CASSDPQAALPNEKLFF
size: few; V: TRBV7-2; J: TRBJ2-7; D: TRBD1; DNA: TGTGCCAGCAGCTCGAACAGGGGCTTCAGCTCCTACGAGCAGTACTTC; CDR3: CASSSNRGFSSYEQYF
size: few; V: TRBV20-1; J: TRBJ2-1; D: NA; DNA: TGCAGTGCCATCGGGAGAAATGAGCAGTTCTTC; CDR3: CSAIGRNEQFF
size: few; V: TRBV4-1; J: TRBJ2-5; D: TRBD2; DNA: TGCGCCAGCAGCCTACTCGGGACTAGCGGACAAGAGACCCAGTACTTC; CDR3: CASSLLGTSGQETQYF
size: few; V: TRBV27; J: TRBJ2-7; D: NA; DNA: TGTGCCAGCAGTTTAGCCCGATACTACGAGCAGTACTTC; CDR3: CASSLARYYEQYF
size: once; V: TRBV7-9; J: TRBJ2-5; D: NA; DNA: TGTACCAGCAGCTACCGGGTCAGGGGAGAGACCCAGTACTTC; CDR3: CTSSYRVRGETQYF
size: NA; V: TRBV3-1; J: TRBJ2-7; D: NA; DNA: TGTGCCAGCAGCCGCCAGGGCGGCGGAGGGTACTACGAGCAGTACTTC; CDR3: CASSRQGGGGYYEQYF
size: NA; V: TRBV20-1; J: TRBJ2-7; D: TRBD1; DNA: TGCAGTGCTATGGACAGGGTTTTGGGAGGCGAGCAGTACTTC; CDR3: CSAMDRVLGGEQYF
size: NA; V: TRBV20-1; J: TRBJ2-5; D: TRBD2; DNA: TGCAGTGCTAGAGCGCCTAGCGGGAGGCAAGAGACCCAGTACTTC; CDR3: CSARAPSGRQETQYF
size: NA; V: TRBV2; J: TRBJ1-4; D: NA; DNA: TGTGCCAGCAGGGCCTTTGGGGCAACTAATGAAAAACTGTTTTTT; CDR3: CASRAFGATNEKLFF
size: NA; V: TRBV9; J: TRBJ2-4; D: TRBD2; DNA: TGTGCCAGCAGCACCTCGACAGAACGACTAGCGGGAGGGATTCAGTACTTC; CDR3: CASSTSTERLAGGIQYF
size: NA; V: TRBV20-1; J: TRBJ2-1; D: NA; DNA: TGCAGTGCTAATGCTAATCTGGGATATGAGCAGTTCTTC; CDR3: CSANANLGYEQFF
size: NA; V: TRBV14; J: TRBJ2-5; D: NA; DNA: TGTGCCAGCAGCCAAGAAGTATGGGAGACCCAGTACTTC; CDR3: CASSQEVWETQYF
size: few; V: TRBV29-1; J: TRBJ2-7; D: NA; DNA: TGCAGCGTAACGGACCAATCCTACGAGCAGTACTTC; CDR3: CSVTDQSYEQYF
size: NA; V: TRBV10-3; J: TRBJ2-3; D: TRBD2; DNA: TGTGCCACCGGACTAGCGGGAGAATATACGCAGTATTTT; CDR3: CATGLAGEYTQYF
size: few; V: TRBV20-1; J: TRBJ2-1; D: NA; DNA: TGCAGTGCTAGACTGGGAATCGATGAGCAGTTCTTC; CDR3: CSARLGIDEQFF
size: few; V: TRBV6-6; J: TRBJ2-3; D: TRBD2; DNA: TGTGCCAGCAGTTACGTTGGACTAGCGGGAACAGATACGCAGTATTTT; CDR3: CASSYVGLAGTDTQYF
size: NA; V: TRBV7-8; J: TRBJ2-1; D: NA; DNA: TGTGCCAGCAGCTTAGGGCTAGGAGGGTGGGAGCAGTTCTTC; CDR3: CASSLGLGGWEQFF
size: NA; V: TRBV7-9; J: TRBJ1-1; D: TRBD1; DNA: TGTGCCAGCAGCTCGAGGGGGCCTACGAACACTGAAGCTTTCTTT; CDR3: CASSSRGPTNTEAFF
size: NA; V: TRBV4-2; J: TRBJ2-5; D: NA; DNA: TGTGCCAGCAGCCAAGGGCCTGGAGGGGAGACCCAGTACTTC; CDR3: CASSQGPGGETQYF
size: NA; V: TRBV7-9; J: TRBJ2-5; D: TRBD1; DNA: TGTGCCAGCAGCTTATCTCGACAGGGAAACACCATCAAGAATACCCAGTACTTC; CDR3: CASSLSRQGNTIKNTQYF
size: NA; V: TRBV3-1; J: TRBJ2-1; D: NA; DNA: TGTGCCAGCAGCCAAGCCCGTTTGGGAGAGCAGTTCTTC; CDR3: CASSQARLGEQFF
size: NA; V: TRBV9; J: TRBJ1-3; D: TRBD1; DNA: TGTGCCAGCAGCTTTGGACAGGACGATACTGGAAACACCATATATTTT; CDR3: CASSFGQDDTGNTIYF
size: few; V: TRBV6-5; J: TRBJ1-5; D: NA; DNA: TGTGCCAGCGCCCCGGCAGTCAATCAGCCCCAGCATTTT; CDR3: CASAPAVNQPQHF
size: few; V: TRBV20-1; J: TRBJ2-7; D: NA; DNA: TGCAGTGCTAGATCGGGGCAAAGATACGAGCAGTACTTC; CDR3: CSARSGQRYEQYF
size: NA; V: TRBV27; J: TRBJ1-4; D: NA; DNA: TGTGCCAGCAGCTCAGGGTTGGTGGCTAATGAAAAACTGTTTTTT; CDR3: CASSSGLVANEKLFF
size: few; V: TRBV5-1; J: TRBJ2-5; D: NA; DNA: TGCGCCAGCAGCTTGGATGGGGGGCGCCAAGAGACCCAGTACTTC; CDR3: CASSLDGGRQETQYF
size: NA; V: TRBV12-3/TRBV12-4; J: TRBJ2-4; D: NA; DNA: TGTGCCAGCAGTTTAAAGCCTCGGACAACCAAAAACATTCAGTACTTC; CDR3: CASSLKPRTTKNIQYF
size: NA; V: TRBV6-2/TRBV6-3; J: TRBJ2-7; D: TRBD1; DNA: TGTGCCAGCAGTTATGGACAGGGGGCCTACGAGCAGTACTTC; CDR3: CASSYGQGAYEQYF
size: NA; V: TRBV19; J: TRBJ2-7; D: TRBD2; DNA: TGTGCCAGTAGTAACCCTACTAGCGGGAGGAGATACGAGCAGTACTTC; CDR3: CASSNPTSGRRYEQYF
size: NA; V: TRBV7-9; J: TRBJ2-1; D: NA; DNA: TGTGCCAGCAGCCCCAGGGGAGGAGAACATTACAATGAGCAGTTCTTC; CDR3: CASSPRGGEHYNEQFF
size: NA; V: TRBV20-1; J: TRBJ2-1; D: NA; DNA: TGCAGTGCTAGGAGCCTCAGGGTGTACAATGAGCAGTTCTTC; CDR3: CSARSLRVYNEQFF